The 23 T cell receptor beta chains reported below all come from one sample, sequenced in a study of cytomegalovirus exposure and HLA in healthy donors. The PCR employed 60 Vbeta primers together with 13 Jbeta primers. Only in-frame clones appear in the TCRdb table, and some are missing; sequencing was by immunoSEQ multiplex PCR. The repertoire consists of approximately 160,000 clones, with around 80% occurring once and the leading ten covering around 1.4%. Sequenced: PBMCs. The receptors shown here come from a young man in good health and CMV-seronegative.

This chain joins TRBV6-1 and TRBJ1-3, with 7 bases that match TRBD1. The CDR3 runs to 16 residues. Trimming cost V 4 bases and J 1 base; bases outside gene matches: 7. Germline values: CDR1 MNHNS, CDR2 SASEGT. CDR3 DNA: TGTGCCAGCAGTGCGACAGGGTGGACTTCTGGAAACACCATATATTTT. Residues: CASSATGWTSGNTIYF.

V gene TRBV7-2 combines with J gene TRBJ1-5; 8 bases match TRBD1. The ends lost 5 bases at V and 6 bases at J; junction bases unmatched: 12. The CDR3 is 16 amino acids. Germline CDR1 is SGHTA and CDR2 is FQGNSA. CDR3 amino acids: CASSPYLTGESQPQHF. The CDR3 nucleotides read TGTGCCAGCAGCCCCTACTTGACAGGGGAGAGTCAGCCCCAGCATTTT.

This sequence joins TRBV30 and TRBJ1-3; TRBD1 might be the D (6 bases). The V end was cut by 2 bases, the J end by 1 base, with 9 bases between. CDR1 is GTSNPN and CDR2 is SVGIG in the germline V gene (reference sequence). The CDR3 runs 14 residues. The CDR3: CAWSLQGSGNTIYF. CDR3 bases: TGTGCCTGGAGTCTACAGGGATCTGGAAACACCATATATTTT.

The chain uses TRBV7-9 and TRBJ2-1, with 8 nucleotides matching TRBD2. This CDR3 is built from 18 residues. V was pared by 1 base and J by 5 bases, with 13 bases of the junction left unmatched. The germline V gene has CDR1 SEHNR and CDR2 FQNEAQ (reference sequence). CDR3 nucleotide sequence: TGTGCCAGCAGCTTAGTCGGGGGGGGACTGGAGGTAAACAATGAGCAGTTCTTC. Its protein product is CASSLVGGGLEVNNEQFF.

This chain joins TRBV2 and TRBJ2-3; TRBD1 might be the D (5 bases). CDR1 is SNHLY and CDR2 is FYNNEI in the germline V gene. This CDR3 contains 15 residues. V lost 2 bases to trimming and J lost 3 bases, with 12 bases between them. The CDR3 is CASSEPVTATDTQYF. The DNA for the CDR3 is TGTGCCAGCAGTGAACCGGTGACAGCTACAGATACGCAGTATTTT.

V gene TRBV27 combines with J gene TRBJ2-3, with 8 positions matching TRBD1. The CDR3 contains 15 residues. With V trimmed by 7 bases and J by 2 bases, 8 bases remained unmatched. Germline CDR1 MNHEY, CDR2 SMNVEV (reference sequence). The CDR3 protein is CASNLEGQATDTQYF. CDR3 nucleotides: TGTGCCAGCAACCTGGAGGGACAGGCCACAGATACGCAGTATTTT.

This clone was detected a few times. The V and J genes are TRBV6-6 and TRBJ1-2; D perhaps matches TRBD1 (6 bases). V shed 7 bases and J shed 4 bases, with 13 bases lying between them. The CDR3 contains 13 residues. CDR1 MNHNY and CDR2 SVGAGI come from the germline V gene (reference sequence). The CDR3 reads CASTPETGYGYTF. The CDR3 coding sequence is TGTGCCAGCACCCCCGAGACAGGCTATGGCTACACCTTC.

The genes are TRBV9 and TRBJ2-4; tentative D call: TRBD2 (6 bases). There are 15 residues in the CDR3. V shed 4 bases and J shed 8 bases, with 19 bases lying between them. Germline lookup yields CDR1 SGDLS and CDR2 YYNGEE. The CDR3 region is CASSHSGGDEDIQYF. DNA for the CDR3: TGTGCCAGCAGCCATTCAGGCGGGGATGAGGACATTCAGTACTTC.

Regarding this clone: Sequence at one end of the junction differs from germline and may be a read error. The CDR3 coding sequence is TGTTCCAGCAGCCGGCGGAGTTACGAGCAGTACTTC. This translates into CSSSRRSYEQYF. V is TRBV7-9 and J is TRBJ2-7; D is ambiguous. Germline CDR1 and CDR2: SEHNR and FQNEAQ (reference sequence). The CDR3 spans 12 residues.

The chain combines TRBV27 with TRBJ2-7, with TRBD2 as a possible D gene (7 bases). Germline V CDR1 and CDR2: MNHEY, SMNVEV (reference sequence). The CDR3 spans 14 residues. V lost 3 bases and J 2 bases, leaving 11 bases between the germline ends. The CDR3 is CASSFGGGAYEQYF. CDR3 sequence (DNA): TGTGCCAGCAGTTTTGGAGGGGGGGCCTACGAGCAGTACTTC.

This clone was observed a handful of times. The chain has TRBV11-3 and TRBJ2-7; 7 bases align to TRBD1. The germline CDR1 and CDR2 sequences are SGHNT and YENEEA. This CDR3 has 14 amino acids. After removal of 6 bases from V and 2 bases from J, the junction contained 7 bases not matched to a gene. CDR3 DNA sequence: TGTGCCAGCAGTCCTGGACAGGCCCCCTACGAGCAGTACTTC. Encoded protein: CASSPGQAPYEQYF.

The CDR3 sequence: CASSPDSPHYEQYF. For the CDR3, the DNA is TGTGCCAGCAGCCCTGACTCACCCCACTACGAGCAGTACTTC. The chain uses TRBV27 and TRBJ2-7; D remains unclear. V lost 6 bases and J 3 bases, leaving 15 bases between the germline ends. CDR1 and CDR2 (germline): MNHEY, SMNVEV (reference sequence). This CDR3 spans 14 amino acids.

The rearrangement joins TRBV7-2 to TRBJ1-2; D possibly corresponds to TRBD1 (6 bases). V dropped 6 bases and J dropped 2 bases, with 16 bases sitting between them. Germline CDR1 and CDR2: SGHTA and FQGNSA. The CDR3 spans 15 residues. The DNA of the CDR3 is TGTGCCAGCAGTTCGGGGGGGCAGCTCAACTATGGCTACACCTTC. Translating it yields CASSSGGQLNYGYTF.

V and J are TRBV28 and TRBJ1-4; weak D call: TRBD1 (5 bases). Per the germline V gene, CDR1 is MDHEN and CDR2 is SYDVKM. V was cut by 8 bases and J by 0 bases, with 19 bases left in between. The CDR3 is 17 amino acids. In nucleotides, the CDR3 is TGTGCCAGCTCTACCTTGCAGGGCCATGCAACTAATGAAAAACTGTTTTTT. It specifies CASSTLQGHATNEKLFF.

The chain carries TRBV9 and TRBJ2-1, with a weak D call TRBD2 (7 bases). The length of the CDR3 is 16 residues. In germline, CDR1 is SGDLS, CDR2 YYNGEE. V lost 0 bases and J lost 4, with 14 bases in between. The CDR3 is CASSVDRGGGYNEQFF. The CDR3 nucleotides are TGTGCCAGCAGCGTAGACCGCGGGGGCGGATACAATGAGCAGTTCTTC.

A few counts support this clone. J is TRBJ2-3 and V is TRBV19, with 8 positions matching TRBD1. This CDR3 contains 15 residues. V lost 5 bases to trimming and J lost 2 bases; unmatched junction nucleotides: 6. The germline V gene has CDR1 LNHDA and CDR2 SQIVND (reference sequence). The CDR3 reads CASSADRGNTDTQYF. As DNA, the CDR3 is TGTGCCAGTAGTGCAGACAGGGGAAACACAGATACGCAGTATTTT. Full variable domain (rest looked up from reference TRBV19 and TRBJ2-3): DGGITQSPKYLFRKEGQNVTLSCEQNLNHDAMYWYRQDPGQGLRLIYYSQIVNDFQKGDIAEGYSVSREKKESFPLTVTSAQKNPTAFYLCASSADRGNTDTQYFGPGTRLTVL.

V is TRBV18 and J is TRBJ2-3; 7 bases line up with TRBD2. CDR1 KGHSH and CDR2 LQKENI come from the germline V gene. The length of the CDR3 is 15 residues. The J segment lost 0 bases and the V segment lost 2 bases, leaving 2 bases of the junction unmatched. The CDR3 region is CASSPGRESTDTQYF. The CDR3 coding sequence is TGTGCCAGCTCACCAGGGCGGGAGAGCACAGATACGCAGTATTTT.

This clone was detected only once. The V gene is TRBV2, the J gene TRBJ1-3; D is unresolved. The CDR3 has 16 residues. The germline V and J ends were trimmed by 4 bases and 0 bases, with 13 bases remaining between them. The germline V gene has CDR1 SNHLY and CDR2 FYNNEI. The CDR3 sequence: CASSVGGLRSGNTIYF. The CDR3 DNA sequence: TGTGCCAGCAGTGTAGGAGGCTTACGCTCTGGAAACACCATATATTTT.

This clone was detected once. The chain uses TRBV11-2 and TRBJ2-7, with 10 nucleotides matching TRBD2. V lost 5 bases and J lost 0; bases outside the gene matches: 10. This CDR3 comprises 17 residues. Germline V gives CDR1 SGHAT, CDR2 FQNNGV. This CDR3 is CASSPLSGRPSSYEQYF. The CDR3 bases are TGTGCCAGCAGCCCCCTTAGCGGGAGGCCCAGCTCCTACGAGCAGTACTTC.

J is TRBJ1-5 and V is TRBV5-8; maybe TRBD1 (5 bases). The CDR3 runs to 15 residues. Germline values: CDR1 SGHTS, CDR2 YDEGEE. Trimming took off 2 bases at V and 2 bases at J, with 11 bases between the two ends. The CDR3 bases are TGTGCCAGCAGCTTCTCAGGGTCCGGCAATCAGCCCCAGCATTTT. Amino acids: CASSFSGSGNQPQHF. The variable domain in full, with the rest retrieved from reference TRBV5-8 and TRBJ1-5, is EAGVTQSPTHLIKTRGQQATLRCSPISGHTSVYWYQQALGLGLQFLLWYDEGEERNRGNFPPRFSGRQFPNYSSELNVNALELEDSALYLCASSFSGSGNQPQHFGDGTRLSIL.

About this clone itself: Additional DNA sequences in this sample encode the identical CDR3. This chain joins TRBV2 and TRBJ2-7; 7 bases fit TRBD1. The length of the CDR3 is 13 residues. Germline V gene sequence: CDR1 SNHLY, CDR2 FYNNEI. Germline trimming cut 4 bases from V and 2 bases from J; bases unmatched to any gene: 2. The CDR3 reads CASSGQGPYEQYF. In DNA form, the CDR3 reads TGTGCCAGCAGTGGACAGGGCCCCTACGAGCAGTACTTC.

The gene calls are TRBV11-2 and TRBJ2-2; perhaps TRBD2 as D (6 bases). Germline V CDR1 and CDR2: SGHAT, FQNNGV. The CDR3 sequence is 12 residues long. Between the trimmed V and J ends, which lost 5 bases and 8 bases, there was a span of 9 bases. CDR3 sequence reads: CASSLLAGELFF. CDR3 nucleotides: TGTGCCAGCAGCCTACTAGCTGGGGAGCTGTTTTTT.

The rearrangement joins TRBV13 to TRBJ2-1; the match to TRBD2 covers 11 bases. Trimming cost V 5 bases and J 7 bases; bases outside gene matches: 4. Germline V gene sequence: CDR1 PRHDT, CDR2 FYEKMQ (reference sequence). The CDR3 runs to 14 residues. CDR3 residues: CASSTGLADNEQFF. CDR3 nucleotide sequence: TGTGCCAGCAGCACGGGACTAGCGGATAATGAGCAGTTCTTC. Supplemented by reference TRBV13 and TRBJ2-1, the full variable domain reads AAGVIQSPRHLIKEKRETATLKCYPIPRHDTVYWYQQGPGQDPQFLISFYEKMQSDKGSIPDRFSAQQFSDYHSELNMSSLELGDSALYFCASSTGLADNEQFFGPGTRLTVL.